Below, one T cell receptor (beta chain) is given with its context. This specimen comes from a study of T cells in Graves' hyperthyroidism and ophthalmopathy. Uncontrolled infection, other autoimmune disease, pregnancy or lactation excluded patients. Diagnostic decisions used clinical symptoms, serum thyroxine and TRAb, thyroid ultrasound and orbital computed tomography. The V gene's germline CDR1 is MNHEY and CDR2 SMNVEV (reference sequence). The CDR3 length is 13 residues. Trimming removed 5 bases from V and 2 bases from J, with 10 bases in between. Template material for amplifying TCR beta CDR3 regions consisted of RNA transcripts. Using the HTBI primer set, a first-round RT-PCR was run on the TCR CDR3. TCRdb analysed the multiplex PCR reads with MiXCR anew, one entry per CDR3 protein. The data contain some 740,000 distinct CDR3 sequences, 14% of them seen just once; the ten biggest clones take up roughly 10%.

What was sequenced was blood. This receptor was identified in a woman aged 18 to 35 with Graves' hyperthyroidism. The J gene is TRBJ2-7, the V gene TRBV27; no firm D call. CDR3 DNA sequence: TGTGCCAGCAGTGAGGCCGCCACCTACGAGCAGTACTTC. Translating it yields CASSEAATYEQYF.